The source of this T cell receptor beta chain is a study of PD-1 blockade in classical Hodgkin lymphoma (dated by TCRdb to about 2020). Context from the whole study: Nivolumab dosing was 3 mg/kg intravenously every 2 weeks, continuing until either disease progression or unacceptable toxicity. The study used TCR beta sequencing and CyTOF to define a peripheral blood immune signature of response to PD-1 blockade in classical Hodgkin lymphoma. The investigation overall reported the following: The study was limited to a single clinical trial cohort, and causes of repertoire differences, possibly disease activity or prior therapy, remained undefined. A significant rise by C4D1 was seen in CD4+ but not CD8+ TCR diversity (p=0.0027 vs p=0.16), with the rise being most apparent in complete responders (p=0.02). Patients starting nivolumab less than 1 year after ASCT had lower diversity and were excluded from later analyses to avoid confounding by immune reconstitution. Baseline TCR diversity was reported to be lower in newly diagnosed patients than in healthy donors and to be lower still in relapsed/refractory patients. Trial patients achieving complete response had baseline diversity similar to newly diagnosed patients, whereas partial responders and progressors had significantly lower diversity.

From the cysteine up to the phenylalanine, the CDR3 has a length of 15 residues. CDR3 DNA only is kept here, 45 bases in frame from base 1. The V end gives up 5 bases and the J end 7 bases, leaving 6 bases in the junction not matched to a gene. CDR1 is given as MRHNA and CDR2 as SNTAGT, both from the germline V gene. Genomic DNA was extracted with the Qiagen DNeasy kit from unsorted PBMCs and from negatively selected CD4+ and CD8+ fractions. TCR beta CDR3 regions were amplified by immunoSEQ multiplex PCR using primers annealing to V and J segments. A synthetic immune receptor repertoire was used to minimize amplification bias, and remaining bias was computationally removed after sequencing. Per the original workflow: Custom Python scripts were used to quantify repertoire diversity as the Shannon entropy index. Unsorted, CD4+ and CD8+ repertoires were analyzed separately, except for combined analyses in which CD4+ and CD8+ sequences were merged in silico. A clone was considered expanded if an increase in frequency of at least 2-fold after treatment relative to C1D1 was found, and a pseudocount of 0.5 was applied to clones undetected at baseline. Clones with 0 or 1 copy at C1D1 were defined as singleton clones, while clones with 2 or more copies were defined as non-singleton clones. Clones expanded in unsorted samples were annotated as CD4+, CD8+ or unknown by matching protein sequences in sorted samples from the same patient. Diversity changes from C1D1 to C4D1 were tested in paired samples using Wilcoxon tests. The table comes from immuneACCESS by way of TCRdb, which keeps in-frame sequences with V and J called. Part of the clones is missing from these tables; in studies checked, under half for an unresolved V gene and the rest for unknown reasons. V and J calls plus clone size are reproduced from that table; the DNA served to infer D and trimming. This sample comprises tens of thousands of clones, under 70% of them detected only once. Jointly, the top ten make up nearly 15% of the sample.

The meaning of the sample's time point label: cycle 2 day 1 (C2D1) of nivolumab. Every trial patient had relapsed after autologous stem cell transplantation, and cohorts A, B and C differed in prior brentuximab vedotin exposure. The trial cohort comprised some 60 patients with relapsed/refractory classical Hodgkin lymphoma whose best overall responses were complete response, partial response or progressive disease. In the multi-cohort phase II CheckMate 205 trial, trial patients received single-agent nivolumab. An independent review committee assessed best overall response by applying the 2007 International Working Group response criteria. Trial PBMCs were collected just before the start of nivolumab (C1D1) and during therapy at cycle 2 day 1 and cycle 4 day 1. Peripheral blood was collected in 8 mL Vacutainer Cell Preparation Tubes, from which PBMCs were isolated by centrifugation and then cryopreserved.

Comments on this clone: Its antigen has not been determined. Per-nucleotide qualities are absent, and no much larger clonotype sits a single base away.

Recombination joined TRBV6-4 with TRBJ2-1; TRBD2 lines up with 12 middle nucleotides. The sequencing here drew on peripheral blood mononuclear cells (PBMCs), taken before the second cycle of nivolumab. The sequence was collected from a human donor with classical Hodgkin lymphoma. The sequence in DNA is TGTGCCAGCAGTAAACTAGCGGGGGGAAAGAATGAGCAGTTCTTC. Its protein is CASSKLAGGKNEQFF.